This T cell receptor beta chain emerged from a study of shared clonotypes between healthy human individuals. Study-level background: Each donor's CD8 memory used one plate, CD8 naive two, each CD4 subset three.

There are a few counts of this clone. Its antigen is unidentified. Study-wide results and limits: The rarefaction results pointed to incomplete sorted-subset sequencing despite large depth. Estimated richness values were generally larger in naive subsets than in memory subsets. Few donors limited the genetic and exposure-history diversity represented.

Germline lookup yields CDR1 MDHEN and CDR2 SYDVKM. The CDR3 contains 13 residues. Trimming took 4 bases from V and 8 from J, leaving 14 bases between them. Clones were read by immunoSEQ multiplex PCR, and TCRdb kept only the in-frame ones, dropping some. The sample carries around 2.5 million clones, over 85% recorded once. The sequence was obtained from a man aged 18 to 29 in good health. Some clones in this sample may be carry-over from other donors' samples. This chain joins TRBV28 and TRBJ1-1; tentatively, D is TRBD1 (5 bases). Sequencing was performed on naive CD4+ T cells from PBMCs. Described subset: CD45RA+ positively selected. The CDR3 DNA reads TGTGCCAGCAGTTCCCACGCCGGGGACGAAGCTTTCTTT. Its translation: CASSSHAGDEAFF.